This TCR beta chain was identified in a study of cytomegalovirus exposure and HLA in healthy donors. Study outcomes and limitations: Using the classifier, cytomegalovirus status was reportedly diagnosed with high specificity and sensitivity. Rare TCR sequences dominated, though some public TCRs recurred in many donors. Reportedly, HLA-A and HLA-B alleles of most subjects were accurately predicted from TCR beta.

In regard to this clone: The antigen is not known.

Amplification used 60 Vbeta primers and 13 Jbeta primers. Source study methods: A later analysis tallied 65 million to 85 million unique TCR beta chains, 8.5 million to 11 million of them shared. Only in-frame clones appear in the TCRdb table, and some are missing; sequencing was by immunoSEQ multiplex PCR. The V and J calls and clone size are taken from that table; D and trimming were inferred from the DNA. The sample has 150,000 to 200,000 clones; 77% are singletons. The receptor comes from a woman aged 25 to 39 in good health and CMV-seronegative. The sequencing input was PBMCs.

CDR3 sequence reads: CASSSTGPDTQYF. CDR3 DNA: TGTGCCAGCAGCTCCACAGGTCCCGATACGCAGTATTTT. The chain recombines TRBV11-2 with TRBJ2-3; D might be TRBD1 (5 bases). Per germline, CDR1 SGHAT and CDR2 FQNNGV. The CDR3 runs to 13 residues. Trimming removed 4 bases from V and 6 bases from J, with 11 bases in between.